This TCR beta chain was captured in a study of blood T cell repertoires in COVID-19. Study-wide context: The United States, Italy and Spain were the sources of the acute and convalescent COVID-19 samples.

Seattle-derived patients entered the study during active infection and were followed longitudinally. Original methodology: For nucleated cells, counts were estimated from reference gene primer amplification. Using immunoSEQ multiplex PCR, the repertoire was profiled, and TCRdb retains in-frame clones only, with some absent. V and J calls and clone size are given by that table; D and trimming were obtained from the DNA. The repertoire holds 250,000 to 350,000 clones, with roughly 83% as singletons. With regard to this clone: A much bigger clone sits one base away, suggesting this may be a read error. Other DNA sequences in this sample translate to the same CDR3.

V dropped 2 bases and J dropped 4 bases, with 8 bases sitting between them. Germline CDR1 is MDHEN and CDR2 is SYDVKM. This CDR3 is 13 amino acids long. The chain couples TRBV28 to TRBJ1-2; D may be TRBD1 (5 bases). The sample was peripheral blood. The TCR sequence derives from a human donor with COVID-19, enrolled during active disease. The donor label of this sample is uncertain. The CDR3 DNA sequence: TGTGCCAGCAGTTTAAGGCAGGGCTATGGCTACACCTTC. This encodes CASSLRQGYGYTF.